Listed below are T cell receptor beta chains from one sample, sequenced in a study of response to subunit inactivated influenza vaccine. Each CDR3 protein gets one entry after TCRdb re-called the RT-PCR reads with MiXCR. This table holds roughly 650,000 distinct CDR3 sequences, roughly 14% found once. The sample was PBMCs from blood, taken 12 days after vaccination. These receptors came from a man aged 45-65 years who received an inactivated influenza vaccine. CDR3s include the opening cysteine and the closing phenylalanine or tryptophan. Each record gives: V gene, clone size, J gene, D gene, CDR3 DNA, CDR3 protein. The D gene is left open where the match is weak. The listing skips clone size in some rows; elsewhere it reads once, few, many or a size class.

TRBV6-1,NA,TRBJ1-1,TRBD1,TGTGCCAGCAGTACCCGGGACAGGGGCACTGAAGCTTTCTTT,CASSTRDRGTEAFF
TRBV7-9,few,TRBJ2-2,NA,TGTGCCAGCACACAAGTACAGGGATACGGGGAGCTGTTTTTT,CASTQVQGYGELFF
TRBV27,NA,TRBJ2-7,NA,TGTGCCAGCAGTTTAGTTACACCCTACGAGCAGTACTTC,CASSLVTPYEQYF
TRBV10-2,few,TRBJ1-5,NA,TGCGCCAGCTCGAGCTCGAGGAATAGCAATCAGCCCCAGCATTTT,CASSSSRNSNQPQHF
TRBV4-1,few,TRBJ1-1,NA,TGCGCCAGCAGCCTTAAAATAAACACTGAAGCTTTCTTT,CASSLKINTEAFF
TRBV10-3,once,TRBJ2-5,TRBD1,TGTGCCAGCAGAGGACAGGACCAAGAGACCCAGTACTTC,CASRGQDQETQYF
TRBV5-1,few,TRBJ2-1,NA,TGCGCCAGCCGCAAGACAGACTCCTACAATGAGCAGTTCTTC,CASRKTDSYNEQFF
TRBV5-6,NA,TRBJ1-6,NA,TGTGCCAGCAGCTTGGGCAATTTTTCACCCCTCCACTTT,CASSLGNFSPLHF
TRBV12-3/TRBV12-4,many,TRBJ2-3,TRBD2,TGTGCCAGCAGCCCTAGCGGGGCAGATACGCAGTATTTT,CASSPSGADTQYF
TRBV12-3/TRBV12-4,few,TRBJ1-2,NA,TGTGCCAGCGGAGCCACGGTTACCTATGGCTACACCTTC,CASGATVTYGYTF
TRBV7-4,NA,TRBJ2-3,NA,TGTGCCAGCAGCTTAGTGCATAACACAGATACGCAGTATTTT,CASSLVHNTDTQYF
TRBV25-1,few,TRBJ2-2,TRBD1,TGTGCCAGCAGTCCACTCGCGGGACAGGGAGCGAACACCGGGGAGCTGTTTTTT,CASSPLAGQGANTGELFF
TRBV6-2/TRBV6-3,few,TRBJ1-2,TRBD1,TGTGCCAGCAGGGCCGGTCCGACAGGGAACGCCTATGGCTACACCTTC,CASRAGPTGNAYGYTF
TRBV7-2,NA,TRBJ2-3,NA,TGTGCCAGCAGCTTAGCGCGAGATACGCAGTATTTT,CASSLARDTQYF
TRBV4-1,many,TRBJ2-7,TRBD1,TGCGCCAGCAGCCAATGGACAGGGAGGAACGAGCAGTACTTC,CASSQWTGRNEQYF
TRBV10-3,few,TRBJ1-6,NA,TGTGCCATCAGTCAGGGTTTCAATTCACCCCTCCACTTT,CAISQGFNSPLHF
TRBV5-1,few,TRBJ2-7,TRBD1,TGCGCCAGCAGCTTTACCCGGACAGGGGGTGCCTACGAGCAGTACTTC,CASSFTRTGGAYEQYF
TRBV10-2,NA,TRBJ2-3,TRBD2,TGCGCCAGCAGTGAGTCGCGGCTAGCGGGGGCTGGCACAGATACGCAGTATTTT,CASSESRLAGAGTDTQYF
TRBV29-1,few,TRBJ2-1,NA,TGCAGCGTTGAGTCCCCGCGACTTTACAATGAGCAGTTCTTC,CSVESPRLYNEQFF
TRBV16,NA,TRBJ1-6,NA,TGTGCCAGCAGCCAATCTATTAGCTCCTATAATTCACCCCTCCACTTT,CASSQSISSYNSPLHF
TRBV6-6,NA,TRBJ2-3,NA,TGTGCCAGCAGTTACTCGACTCCAAATACGCAGTATTTT,CASSYSTPNTQYF
TRBV2,NA,TRBJ2-7,NA,TGTGCCAGCAGTGTTGGGGGGACCGGCTACGAGCAGTACTTC,CASSVGGTGYEQYF
TRBV5-1,few,TRBJ2-7,TRBD1,TGCGCCAGCAACCGAGGGACAGGCCCCTACGAGCAGTACTTC,CASNRGTGPYEQYF
TRBV7-9,NA,TRBJ2-1,NA,TGTGCCAGCAGCTTCCGGGACTTCACCTACAATGAGCAGTTCTTC,CASSFRDFTYNEQFF
TRBV5-1,NA,TRBJ1-1,NA,TGCGCCAGCAGCTTGGATTGGCAGGACACTGAAGCTTTCTTT,CASSLDWQDTEAFF
TRBV7-2,NA,TRBJ2-3,TRBD2,TGTGCCAGCAGCTCCCTTGGAGCGGGAGCCCCAGATACGCAGTATTTT,CASSSLGAGAPDTQYF
TRBV7-3,NA,TRBJ2-1,NA,TGTGCCAGCAGCTTAACCGCCCGGAGAACGTACAATGAGCAGTTCTTC,CASSLTARRTYNEQFF
TRBV20-1,many,TRBJ2-1,TRBD2,TGCAGTGCTCGGTCCGGGACTACCTTTTACAATGAGCAGTTCTTC,CSARSGTTFYNEQFF
TRBV30,NA,TRBJ2-7,TRBD2,TGTGCCTGGAGTTCACTAGCGGGGTACTACGAGCAGTACTTC,CAWSSLAGYYEQYF
TRBV20-1,NA,TRBJ2-7,TRBD2,TGCAGTGCTAGAGACTCGGGAGGCGGCTCCTACGAGCAGTACTTC,CSARDSGGGSYEQYF
TRBV3-1,many,TRBJ2-4,NA,TGTGCCAGCAGCCCTATAGGGGGGCTTGGAGCCAAAAACATTCAGTACTTC,CASSPIGGLGAKNIQYF
TRBV5-6,many,TRBJ1-6,NA,TGTGCCAGCAGCTCTCGGACGGAAAATTCACCCCTCCACTTT,CASSSRTENSPLHF
TRBV7-9,few,TRBJ2-5,NA,TGTGCCAGCAGTTACGGGACGCCAGAAGAGACCCAGTACTTC,CASSYGTPEETQYF
TRBV6-6,NA,TRBJ2-3,TRBD2,TGTGCCAGCAGTTACTCGGTTAGCGGGGTCTTCTATTTT,CASSYSVSGVFYF
TRBV12-3/TRBV12-4,many,TRBJ2-1,NA,TGTGCCAGCAGTTTAAAGCTAGCTGACAATGAGCAGTTCTTC,CASSLKLADNEQFF
TRBV27,NA,TRBJ2-7,TRBD2,TGTGCCAGCAGTTTAGAACTAGCGGGAGGGTGGCACGAGCAGTACTTC,CASSLELAGGWHEQYF
TRBV6-2/TRBV6-3,NA,TRBJ2-7,NA,TGTGCCAGCACAAGGCTTTCGGAGGAGCAGTACTTC,CASTRLSEEQYF
TRBV28,many,TRBJ1-5,TRBD1,TGTGCCAGCAGGTCGGGACAGCCTAATCAGCCCCAGCATTTT,CASRSGQPNQPQHF
TRBV12-3/TRBV12-4,NA,TRBJ2-1,NA,TGTGCCAGCAGTTCCCTAACACTCTCCTACAATGAGCAGTTCTTC,CASSSLTLSYNEQFF
TRBV7-2,NA,TRBJ2-3,TRBD1,TGTGCCAGCAGCCCCGACAGGGTGGGCACAGATACGCAGTATTTT,CASSPDRVGTDTQYF
TRBV9,few,TRBJ2-7,TRBD1,TGTGCCAGCAGCGTAAGTTGGGCAGGGGGCAACGAGCAGTACTTC,CASSVSWAGGNEQYF
TRBV5-5,NA,TRBJ2-1,TRBD2,TGTGCCAGCAGCTCAGAAGACTACTTTGTAGCGGGAGTAGATGAGCAGTTCTTC,CASSSEDYFVAGVDEQFF
TRBV20-1,NA,TRBJ2-5,NA,TGCAGTGCTGGAATGGGATTGAGGGAGACCCAGTACTTC,CSAGMGLRETQYF
TRBV11-2,NA,TRBJ2-6,TRBD1,TGTGCCAGCAGCCCCCGAGACAGGGTTTCAATCTCTGGGGCCAACGTCCTGACTTTC,CASSPRDRVSISGANVLTF
TRBV20-1,NA,TRBJ2-1,TRBD2,TGCAGTGCTAGAAGCCGGGACTACGTAAATGAGCAGTTCTTC,CSARSRDYVNEQFF
TRBV6-5,few,TRBJ2-2,NA,TGTGCCAGCAGTTTTCAGAGGACCACCGGGGAGCTGTTTTTT,CASSFQRTTGELFF
TRBV29-1,few,TRBJ2-7,NA,TGCAGCGTCGCCCAAGGACTCCTGACTAGCGAGCAGTACTTC,CSVAQGLLTSEQYF
TRBV29-1,few,TRBJ2-1,NA,TGCAGCGCCGGGGGGCTAGCGGCAGGGGGTGAGCAGTTCTTC,CSAGGLAAGGEQFF
TRBV14,many,TRBJ2-3,TRBD1,TGTGCCAGCAGCCGCCGACAGGGTACAGATACGCAGTATTTT,CASSRRQGTDTQYF
TRBV27,few,TRBJ2-7,TRBD2,TGTGCCAGCAGTCTACAGCGGGAGTCGAATGAGCAGTACTTC,CASSLQRESNEQYF
TRBV6-9,few,TRBJ1-1,TRBD1,TGTGCCAGCAGTTCAGGGGGCTGGGGCACTGAAGCTTTCTTT,CASSSGGWGTEAFF
TRBV20-1,NA,TRBJ2-1,TRBD1,TGCAGTGCTAGAAAGTCGGGACAGTCAATATACAATGAGCAGTTCTTC,CSARKSGQSIYNEQFF
TRBV7-2,NA,TRBJ2-2,TRBD2,TGTGCCAGCATCAGGACTAGCGGGAGGTTCACCGGGGAGCTGTTTTTT,CASIRTSGRFTGELFF
TRBV28,NA,TRBJ1-5,NA,TGTGCCAGCAGTTTCAAAGGGACACTAAGCAATCAGCCCCAGCATTTT,CASSFKGTLSNQPQHF
TRBV20-1,NA,TRBJ2-1,TRBD2,TGCAGTGCCGCTAGCGGGGGAAGTCCCTACAATGAGCAGTTCTTC,CSAASGGSPYNEQFF
TRBV5-1,NA,TRBJ2-7,NA,TGCGCCAGCACAGGGGACAACTCCTACGAGCAGTACTTC,CASTGDNSYEQYF
TRBV7-9,few,TRBJ2-1,TRBD2,TGTGCCAGCAACGATGAGGGGCTAGCGGGGATTGAGCAGTTCTTC,CASNDEGLAGIEQFF
TRBV7-8,many,TRBJ2-7,NA,TGTGCCAGCAGCCAATACTCCTACGAGCAGTACTTC,CASSQYSYEQYF
TRBV4-3,NA,TRBJ1-2,NA,TGCGCCAGCAGCCAAGACGGTAGTGGGGCGCGGCTCTATGGCTACACCTTC,CASSQDGSGARLYGYTF
TRBV5-1,few,TRBJ1-2,TRBD1,TGCGCCAGCAGTGTACAGGGGGGAACCATCGGGGGCTACACCTTC,CASSVQGGTIGGYTF